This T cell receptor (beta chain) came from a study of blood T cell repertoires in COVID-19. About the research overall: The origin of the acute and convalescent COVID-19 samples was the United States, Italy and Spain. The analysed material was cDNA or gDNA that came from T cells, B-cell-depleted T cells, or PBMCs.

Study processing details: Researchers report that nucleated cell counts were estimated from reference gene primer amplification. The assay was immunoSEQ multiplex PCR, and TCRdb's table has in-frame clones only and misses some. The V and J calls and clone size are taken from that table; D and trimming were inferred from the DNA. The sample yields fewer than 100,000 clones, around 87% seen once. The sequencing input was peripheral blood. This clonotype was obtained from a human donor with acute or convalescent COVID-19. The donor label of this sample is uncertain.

This CDR3 reads CASSPDPGSNQPQHF. The DNA of the CDR3 is TGTGCCAGCTCACCAGACCCGGGGAGCAATCAGCCCCAGCATTTT. The J gene is TRBJ1-5, the V gene TRBV18; the D is unclear. Trimming left V 2 bases short and J 1 base short, with 9 bases between. There are 15 residues in the CDR3. Per germline, CDR1 KGHSH and CDR2 LQKENI.